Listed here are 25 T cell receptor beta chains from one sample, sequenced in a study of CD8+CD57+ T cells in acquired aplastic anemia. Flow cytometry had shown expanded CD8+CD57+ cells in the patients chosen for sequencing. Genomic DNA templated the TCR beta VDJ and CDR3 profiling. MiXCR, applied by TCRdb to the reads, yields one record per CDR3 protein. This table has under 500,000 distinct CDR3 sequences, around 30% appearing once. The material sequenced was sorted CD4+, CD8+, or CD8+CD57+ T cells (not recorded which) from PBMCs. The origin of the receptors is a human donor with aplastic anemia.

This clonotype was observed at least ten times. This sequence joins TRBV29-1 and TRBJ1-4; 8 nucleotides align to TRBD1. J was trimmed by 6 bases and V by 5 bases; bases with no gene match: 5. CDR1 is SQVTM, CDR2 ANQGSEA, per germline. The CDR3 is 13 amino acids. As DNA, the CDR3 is TGCAGCGTTTGGGACAGGTTGGATGAAAAACTGTTTTTT. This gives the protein CSVWDRLDEKLFF.

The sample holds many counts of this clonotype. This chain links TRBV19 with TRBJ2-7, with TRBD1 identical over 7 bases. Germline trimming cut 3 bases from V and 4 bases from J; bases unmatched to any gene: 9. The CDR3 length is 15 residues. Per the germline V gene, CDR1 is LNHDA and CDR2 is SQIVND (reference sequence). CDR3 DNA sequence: TGTGCCAGTAGTATTGGTGAAGGGGGCTTATACGAGCAGTACTTC. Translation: CASSIGEGGLYEQYF.

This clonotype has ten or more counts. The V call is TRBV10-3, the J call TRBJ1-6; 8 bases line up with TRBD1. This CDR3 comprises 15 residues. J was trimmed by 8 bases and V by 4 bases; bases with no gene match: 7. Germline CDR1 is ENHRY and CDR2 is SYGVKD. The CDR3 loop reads CAISGTGRGDSPLHF. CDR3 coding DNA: TGTGCCATCAGTGGGACAGGGAGGGGTGATTCACCCCTCCACTTT.

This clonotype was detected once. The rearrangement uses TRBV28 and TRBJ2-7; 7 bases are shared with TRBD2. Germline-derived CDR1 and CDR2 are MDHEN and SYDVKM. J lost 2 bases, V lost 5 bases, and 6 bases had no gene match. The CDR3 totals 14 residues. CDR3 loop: CASSEASGPYEQYF. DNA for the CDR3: TGTGCCAGCAGTGAGGCTAGCGGCCCCTACGAGCAGTACTTC.

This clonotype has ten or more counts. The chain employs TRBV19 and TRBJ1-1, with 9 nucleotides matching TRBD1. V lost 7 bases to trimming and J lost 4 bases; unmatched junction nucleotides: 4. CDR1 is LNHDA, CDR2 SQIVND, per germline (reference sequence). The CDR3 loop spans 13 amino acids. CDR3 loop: CASNLDRGTEAFF. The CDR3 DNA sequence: TGTGCCAGTAATTTGGACAGGGGCACTGAAGCTTTCTTT.

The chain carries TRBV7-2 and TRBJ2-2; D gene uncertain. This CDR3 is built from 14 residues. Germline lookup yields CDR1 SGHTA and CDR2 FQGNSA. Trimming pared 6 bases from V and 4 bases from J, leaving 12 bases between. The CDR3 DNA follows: TGTGCCAGCAGGCCCCGGTTAGGCACCGGGGAGCTGTTTTTT. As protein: CASRPRLGTGELFF.

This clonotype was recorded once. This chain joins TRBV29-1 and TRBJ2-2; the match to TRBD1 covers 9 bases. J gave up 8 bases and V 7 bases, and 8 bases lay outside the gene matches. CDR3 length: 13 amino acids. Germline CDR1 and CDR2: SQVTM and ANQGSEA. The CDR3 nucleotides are TGCAGCGGCAAGGACAGGGGAGGGGGGGAGCTGTTTTTT. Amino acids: CSGKDRGGGELFF.

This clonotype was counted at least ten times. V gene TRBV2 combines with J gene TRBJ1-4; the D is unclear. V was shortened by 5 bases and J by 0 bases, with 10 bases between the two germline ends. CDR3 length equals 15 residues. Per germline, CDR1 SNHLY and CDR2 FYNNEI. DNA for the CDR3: TGTGCCAGCAGTAGCCCCAGCGCAACTAATGAAAAACTGTTTTTT. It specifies CASSSPSATNEKLFF.

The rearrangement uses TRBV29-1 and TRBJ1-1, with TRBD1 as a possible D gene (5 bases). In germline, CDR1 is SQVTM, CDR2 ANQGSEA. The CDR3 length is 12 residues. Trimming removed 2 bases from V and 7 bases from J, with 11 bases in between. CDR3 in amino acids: CSVERQGIEAFF. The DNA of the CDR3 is TGCAGCGTTGAAAGGCAGGGAATTGAAGCTTTCTTT.

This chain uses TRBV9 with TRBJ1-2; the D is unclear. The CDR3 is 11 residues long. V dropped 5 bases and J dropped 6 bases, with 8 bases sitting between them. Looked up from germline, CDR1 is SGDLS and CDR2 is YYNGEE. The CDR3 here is CASSSSHGYTF. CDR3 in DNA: TGTGCCAGCAGTTCGTCCCATGGCTACACCTTC.

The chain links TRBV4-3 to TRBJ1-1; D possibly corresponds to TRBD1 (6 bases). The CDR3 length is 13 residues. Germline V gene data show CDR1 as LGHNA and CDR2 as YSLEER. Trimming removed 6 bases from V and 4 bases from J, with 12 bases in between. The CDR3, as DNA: TGCGCCAGCAGATTTCAGGGGACCACTGAAGCTTTCTTT. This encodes CASRFQGTTEAFF.

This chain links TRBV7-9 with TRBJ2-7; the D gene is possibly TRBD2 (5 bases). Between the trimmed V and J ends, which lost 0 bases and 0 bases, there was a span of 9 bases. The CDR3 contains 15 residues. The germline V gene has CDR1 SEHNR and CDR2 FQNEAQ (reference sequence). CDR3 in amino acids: CASSLASVSSYEQYF. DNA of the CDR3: TGTGCCAGCAGCTTAGCTAGCGTATCCTCCTACGAGCAGTACTTC.

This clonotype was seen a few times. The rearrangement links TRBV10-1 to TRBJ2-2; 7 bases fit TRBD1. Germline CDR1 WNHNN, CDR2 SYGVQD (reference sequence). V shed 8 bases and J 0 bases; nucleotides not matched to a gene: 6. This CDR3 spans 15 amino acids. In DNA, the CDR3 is TGCGCCAGCGGGGCCGGGACAGCGAACACCGGGGAGCTGTTTTTT. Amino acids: CASGAGTANTGELFF.

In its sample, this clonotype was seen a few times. The CDR3 sequence: CASSYPRGQGVVYEQYF. CDR3 in DNA: TGTGCCAGCAGCTATCCTAGGGGACAGGGTGTAGTCTACGAGCAGTACTTC. The chain carries TRBV7-9 and TRBJ2-7; 9 nucleotides line up with TRBD1. The germline V gene encodes CDR1 SEHNR and CDR2 FQNEAQ (reference sequence). The CDR3 spans 17 residues. Unmatched junction bases numbered 13, after V lost 4 bases and J lost 3 bases.

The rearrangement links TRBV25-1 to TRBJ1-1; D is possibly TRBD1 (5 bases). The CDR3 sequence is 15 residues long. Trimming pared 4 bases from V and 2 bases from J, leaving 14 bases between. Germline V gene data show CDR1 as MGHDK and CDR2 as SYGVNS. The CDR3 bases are TGTGCCAGCAGTGCCAAGGAGGGACTAAACACTGAAGCTTTCTTT. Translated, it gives CASSAKEGLNTEAFF.

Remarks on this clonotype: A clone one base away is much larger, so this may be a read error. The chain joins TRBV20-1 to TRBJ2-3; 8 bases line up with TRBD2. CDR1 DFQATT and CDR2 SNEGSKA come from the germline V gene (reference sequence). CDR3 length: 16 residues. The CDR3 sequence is CSARDQASGRTNTQYF. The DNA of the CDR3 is TGCAGTGCTAGAGATCAAGCTAGCGGGCGCACAAATACGCAGTATTTT.

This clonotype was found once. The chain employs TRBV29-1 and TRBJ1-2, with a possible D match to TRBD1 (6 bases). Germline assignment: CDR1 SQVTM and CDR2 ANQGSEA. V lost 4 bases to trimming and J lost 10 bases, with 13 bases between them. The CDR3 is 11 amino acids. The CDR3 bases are TGCAGCGTTGCGGGGGGCAGGGACTACACCTTC. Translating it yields CSVAGGRDYTF. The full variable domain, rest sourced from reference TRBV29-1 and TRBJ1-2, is SAVISQKPSRDICQRGTSLTIQCQVDSQVTMMFWYRQQPGQSLTLIATANQGSEATYESGFVIDKFPISRPNLTFSTLTVSNMSPEDSSIYLCSVAGGRDYTFGSGTRLTVV.

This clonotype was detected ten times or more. The CDR3: CASSGTRNQPQHF. CDR3 nucleotides: TGTGCCAGCAGTGGAACCCGCAATCAGCCCCAGCATTTT. The rearrangement links TRBV25-1 to TRBJ1-5; D is uncertain. Germline V lookup: CDR1 MGHDK, CDR2 SYGVNS. The CDR3 contains 13 residues. The V gene lost 4 bases and the J gene lost 2 bases, with 6 bases spanning the gap.

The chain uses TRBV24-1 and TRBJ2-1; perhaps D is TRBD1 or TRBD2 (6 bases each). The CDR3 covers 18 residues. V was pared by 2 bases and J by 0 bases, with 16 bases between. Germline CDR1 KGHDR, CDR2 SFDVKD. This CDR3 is CATSDSRGGSSSYNEQFF. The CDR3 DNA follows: TGTGCCACCAGTGATTCTAGAGGGGGGTCAAGCTCCTACAATGAGCAGTTCTTC.

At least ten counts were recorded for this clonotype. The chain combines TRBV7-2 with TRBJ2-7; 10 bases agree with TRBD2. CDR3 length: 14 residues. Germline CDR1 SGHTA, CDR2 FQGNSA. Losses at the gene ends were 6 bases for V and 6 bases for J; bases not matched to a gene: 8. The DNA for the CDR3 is TGTGCCAGCAGGAACGGGACTAGCGTTGGCGAGCAGTACTTC. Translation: CASRNGTSVGEQYF.

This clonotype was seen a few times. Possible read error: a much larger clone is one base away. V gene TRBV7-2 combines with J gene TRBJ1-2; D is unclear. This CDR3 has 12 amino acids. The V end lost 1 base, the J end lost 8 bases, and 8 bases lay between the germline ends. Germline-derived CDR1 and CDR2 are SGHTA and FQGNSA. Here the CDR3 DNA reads TGTGCCAGCAGCTTAGTAGGCACGGGCTACACCTTC. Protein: CASSLVGTGYTF.

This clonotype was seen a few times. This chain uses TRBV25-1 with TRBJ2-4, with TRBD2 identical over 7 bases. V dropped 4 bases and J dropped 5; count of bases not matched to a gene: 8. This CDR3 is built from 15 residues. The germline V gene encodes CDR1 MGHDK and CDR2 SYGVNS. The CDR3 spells CASSGGGGGENIQYF. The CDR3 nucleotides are TGTGCCAGCAGTGGTGGGGGGGGGGGGGAAAACATTCAGTACTTC.

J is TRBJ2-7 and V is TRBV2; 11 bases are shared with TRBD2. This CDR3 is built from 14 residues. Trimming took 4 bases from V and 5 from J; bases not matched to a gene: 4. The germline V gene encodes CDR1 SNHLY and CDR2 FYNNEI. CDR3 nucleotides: TGTGCCAGCAGTGTTAGCGGGGGGGCCCACGAGCAGTACTTC. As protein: CASSVSGGAHEQYF.

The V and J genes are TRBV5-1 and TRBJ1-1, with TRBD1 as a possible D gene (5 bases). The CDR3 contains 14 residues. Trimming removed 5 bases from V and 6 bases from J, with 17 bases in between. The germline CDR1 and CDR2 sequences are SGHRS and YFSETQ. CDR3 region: CASRVGQGRAEAFF. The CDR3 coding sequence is TGCGCCAGCAGAGTGGGGCAGGGTCGCGCTGAAGCTTTCTTT.

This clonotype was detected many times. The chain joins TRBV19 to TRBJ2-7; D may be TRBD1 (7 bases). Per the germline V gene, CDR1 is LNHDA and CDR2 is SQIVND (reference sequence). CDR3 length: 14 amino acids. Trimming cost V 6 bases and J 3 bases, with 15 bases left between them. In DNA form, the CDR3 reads TGTGCCAGTAGCCCGCGGGACAGATACTACGAGCAGTACTTC. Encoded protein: CASSPRDRYYEQYF.